This section outlines one TCR beta chain sequence together with its context. The antigen remains undetermined. V gave up 4 bases and J gave up 2 bases, with 16 bases separating them. CDR3 length: 15 residues. Germline V gives CDR1 SGDLS, CDR2 YYNGEE. Sequencing targeted expressed TCRB transcripts, as all isolated RNA had been reverse transcribed. The assay was immunoSEQ multiplex PCR, and TCRdb's table has in-frame clones only and misses some. Of 300,000 to 350,000 clones in the sample, around an eighth were seen once. The source of the sample is a study of beta chain features in type 1 diabetes. Findings and limits, study-wide: A definitive answer on HLA type influencing TCRB rearrangement was not reached here. Type 1 diabetes patients had TCRB CDR3s that were shorter (moderately but significantly so) in all four CD4+ subsets.

This clonotype was sampled from a woman between 18 and 29 years old with type 1 diabetes. The sequenced material came from naive CD4+ T cells from blood. The chain links TRBV9 to TRBJ2-7; D perhaps matches TRBD2 (7 bases). The CDR3: CASSPGGRTAYEQYF. The CDR3 nucleotides are TGTGCCAGCAGCCCGGGGGGCCGAACGGCCTACGAGCAGTACTTC.